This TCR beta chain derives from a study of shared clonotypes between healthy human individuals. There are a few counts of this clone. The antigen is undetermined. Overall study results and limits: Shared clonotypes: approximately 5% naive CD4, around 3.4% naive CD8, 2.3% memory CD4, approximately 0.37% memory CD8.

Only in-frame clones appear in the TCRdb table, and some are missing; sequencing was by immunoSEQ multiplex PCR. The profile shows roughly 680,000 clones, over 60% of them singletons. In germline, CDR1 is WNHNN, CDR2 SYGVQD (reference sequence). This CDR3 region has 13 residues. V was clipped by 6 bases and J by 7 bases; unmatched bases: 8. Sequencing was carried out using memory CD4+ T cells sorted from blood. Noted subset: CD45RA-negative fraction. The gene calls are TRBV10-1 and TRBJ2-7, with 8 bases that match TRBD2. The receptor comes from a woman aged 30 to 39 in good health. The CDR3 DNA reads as TGCGCCAGCAGCACCGGGACTAGAGGAGAGCAGTACTTC. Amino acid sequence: CASSTGTRGEQYF.